This T cell receptor beta chain comes out of a study of T cell responses to AZD1222 COVID-19 vaccine (dated by TCRdb to about 2021). For the study in its entirety: A total of more than 230 trial participants underwent TCR sequencing, of whom 200 to 220 received two doses of AZD1222 and approximately 25 received two doses of the MenACWY control vaccine. Trial participants were enrolled by age into subgroups of 18-55, 56-69 and 70-plus years, and around 140, 26 and 57 TCR-sequenced participants, respectively, were included in these subgroups.

Concerning this clone: No antigen is known for it. No clone much larger than this one lies a single base away; base qualities are absent.

The study at large found these results: Most participants were white British and females outnumbered males, and the authors suggested that clonal diversity may have been underestimated. The whole spike protein was spanned by vaccine-associated CD4 TCRs, and dominant responses were seen in regions 160-218 and 743-854. No day 14 peak-response samples were available, so repertoires were characterized only after the peak T cell response. Only a handful of AZD1222 recipients were SARS-CoV-2 seropositive at baseline, limiting conclusions about previously exposed vaccinees. After two AZD1222 doses, both the breadth and the depth of spike-specific TCRs were significantly higher than at day 0 and than in MenACWY recipients. In the small 56-69-year group, the increase in depth fell short of significance, most likely because of low power. Epitopes outside the regions mutated in the B.1.351 and B.1.1.7 variants were reportedly recognized by nearly half of the unique spike-specific TCRs.

The CDR3 regions of human TCRbeta chains were subjected to immunosequencing. Concerning the study's data processing: Repertoire TCRs were checked for matches against a reference library of SARS-CoV-2-specific TCRs that had been generated using the MIRA antigen-specificity platform. Breadth was defined as the fraction of unique TCRs that were SARS-CoV-2-associated. Depth was defined as the fraction of total T cells that were SARS-CoV-2-associated. Using the MIRA data, every spike-specific TCR was mapped to the spike region that the TCR reacted to and assigned to either a CD4 or a CD8 class. Log10-transformed breadth and depth values were compared by one-way ANOVA with Sidak's multiple comparisons tests. TCRdb holds this immuneACCESS table with in-frame rearrangements only. Some clones are missing; in checked studies, unresolved V genes explain under half, and the rest has no known cause. V, J and clone size derive from that table, while D and trimming were established from the DNA sequence. For this sample there are around 100,000 clones; 86% appear just once. The top ten constitute 3.3% of the sample.

The CDR3 runs 13 amino acids, cysteine and phenylalanine included. CDR3 DNA is the only sequence kept; it has 39 bases, read in frame from the first base. The CDR1 and CDR2 encoded by the germline V gene (reference sequence) are SGHNT and YYREEE. Trimming takes 1 base from V and 1 base from J, and the germline ends sit 5 bases apart. The time point label corresponds to: about 28 days (+/-7) after the second vaccine dose. The treatment or condition label, read with the paper, signifies: meningococcal conjugate vaccine given as trial control. The vaccinee samples were drawn from two UK trials, COV001 and COV002, one of which was a single-blind randomized controlled phase 2/3 trial testing AZD1222 (ChAdOx1 nCoV-19) in healthy adults. For TCRbeta chain sequencing, PBMC samples were collected from trial participants at day 0 and at day 28 after the second dose.

Sample: peripheral blood, taken 28 days after the second dose of the MenACWY control vaccine. The chain is encoded by TRBV5-4 joined to TRBJ1-1; the D gene is not confidently resolved. The receptor was derived from an adult who received the MenACWY meningococcal vaccine as a control. The CDR3 region: CASSLPQNTEAFF. The DNA sequence reads TGTGCCAGCAGCTTGCCACAGAACACTGAAGCTTTCTTT.